Listed here are 23 T cell receptor beta chains from one sample, sequenced in a study of CD8 T cells in ankylosing spondylitis. TCRdb passed the 5' RACE reads through MiXCR, listing each CDR3 protein once. The table has fewer than 35,000 distinct CDR3 sequences, approximately 14% seen once; the top ten hold approximately 35%. Source material: blood. The receptor source for this set is a male donor with ankylosing spondylitis or in good health (not recorded which).

This clonotype was observed at least ten times. The rearrangement links TRBV20-1 to TRBJ2-1, with D maybe TRBD1 (5 bases). The CDR3 sequence is 14 residues long. Trimming stripped 4 bases from V and 8 bases from J, with 18 bases between. CDR1 is DFQATT, CDR2 SNEGSKA, per germline (reference sequence). Here the CDR3 reads CSANPFGAVDEQFF. In DNA, the CDR3 is TGCAGTGCTAACCCCTTTGGGGCGGTAGATGAGCAGTTCTTC.

The V gene is TRBV12-3 or TRBV12-4, the J gene TRBJ2-2; 8 bases are a match to TRBD1. This CDR3 has 15 residues. Trimming removed 3 bases from V and 5 bases from J; junction bases left unmatched: 5. CDR3 sequence (DNA): TGTGCCAGCAGTTTCCCCAGGGGGCGAACCGGGGAGCTGTTTTTT. It encodes CASSFPRGRTGELFF.

The chain has TRBV5-1 and TRBJ1-1, with TRBD1 as a possible D gene (6 bases). Looked up from germline, CDR1 is SGHRS and CDR2 is YFSETQ. The ends were cut back, 4 bases at V and 4 bases at J, with 11 bases in the middle. The CDR3 has 13 amino acids. Here the CDR3 reads CASSVTGGTEAFF. DNA for the CDR3: TGCGCCAGCAGCGTGACAGGCGGCACTGAAGCTTTCTTT.

This sequence joins TRBV12-3 or TRBV12-4 and TRBJ2-2; 9 bases fit TRBD2. The CDR3 consists of 19 residues. The trim removed 6 bases at V and 2 bases at J, leaving 16 bases unmatched. The CDR3 region has the DNA TGTGCCAGCAGACCCAGGCTGAGACTAGCGGAGAATAACACCGGGGAGCTGTTTTTT. Translation: CASRPRLRLAENNTGELFF.

The rearrangement uses TRBV5-1 and TRBJ2-2, with 12 bases identical to TRBD2. V lost 1 base to trimming and J lost 9 bases; unmatched junction nucleotides: 7. CDR1 and CDR2 from the germline V gene are SGHRS and YFSETQ. This CDR3 comprises 16 residues. Written as DNA, the CDR3 is TGCGCCAGCAGCTTGACCCCGACTAGCGGGGGCCGGGAGCTGTTTTTT. As protein: CASSLTPTSGGRELFF.

A few counts support this clonotype. The chain joins TRBV29-1 to TRBJ2-7, with D perhaps TRBD2 (6 bases). Germline V gene sequence: CDR1 SQVTM, CDR2 ANQGSEA. This CDR3 contains 14 residues. The V end was cut by 1 base, the J end by 0 bases, with 10 bases between. The CDR3 nucleotides read TGCAGCGTTGAAGGTCCGCGGGGCTCCTACGAGCAGTACTTC. Its translation is CSVEGPRGSYEQYF.

This clonotype was seen repeatedly, ten times or more. This chain uses TRBV20-1 with TRBJ2-1, with 10 nucleotides matching TRBD2. Germline assignment: CDR1 DFQATT and CDR2 SNEGSKA (reference sequence). The V gene end was trimmed by 2 bases and the J gene end by 5 bases; junction bases not matched to a gene: 9. The CDR3 extends over 16 amino acids. CDR3 sequence reads: CSARLIAGGRHNEQFF. CDR3 DNA sequence: TGCAGTGCTAGACTAATAGCGGGGGGCAGGCACAATGAGCAGTTCTTC.

The genes are TRBV20-1 and TRBJ2-7, with D perhaps TRBD1 (5 bases). V shed 3 bases and J shed 2 bases, with 8 bases lying between them. The V gene's germline CDR1 is DFQATT and CDR2 SNEGSKA (reference sequence). The CDR3 runs to 12 residues. CDR3 region: CSASSRAYEQYF. CDR3 sequence (DNA): TGCAGTGCTAGTAGCAGGGCCTACGAGCAGTACTTC.

This clonotype was seen at least ten times. In nucleotides, the CDR3 is TGTGCCAGCAGGCTCACGGGGACCGGGGAGCTGTTTTTT. Protein: CASRLTGTGELFF. The chain combines TRBV12-3 or TRBV12-4 with TRBJ2-2, with TRBD2 as a possible D gene (5 bases). The V end lost 6 bases, the J end lost 5 bases, and 10 bases lay between the germline ends. The CDR3 has 13 residues.

This clonotype was observed a few times. V usage is TRBV28 and J usage is TRBJ2-3; D not resolved. The CDR3 runs 13 residues. Per germline, CDR1 MDHEN and CDR2 SYDVKM. V gave up 5 bases and J gave up 6 bases, with 12 bases separating them. The CDR3 protein is CASSGVGFDTQYF. The CDR3, as DNA: TGTGCCAGCAGTGGAGTAGGGTTCGATACGCAGTATTTT.

By sample fraction, this clonotype is large. The V call is TRBV6-2 or TRBV6-3, the J call TRBJ2-1, with 7 bases lining up with TRBD1. The CDR3 covers 15 residues. The germline V gene has CDR1 MNHEY and CDR2 SVGEGT. V was pared by 7 bases and J by 3 bases, with 9 bases of the junction left unmatched. This CDR3 reads CASTLPGQIYNEQFF. The CDR3 DNA is TGTGCCAGCACCCTCCCGGGACAGATCTACAATGAGCAGTTCTTC.

This clonotype has only a few counts. V is TRBV10-1 and J is TRBJ2-1; D might be TRBD1 or TRBD2, each matching 5 bases. Germline loops: CDR1 WNHNN, CDR2 SYGVQD (reference sequence). V lost 7 bases and J lost 2, with 15 bases in between. The CDR3 is 15 residues long. For the CDR3, the DNA is TGCGCCAGCATTCCACGGGGCTGGGCCTACAATGAGCAGTTCTTC. The encoded protein is CASIPRGWAYNEQFF.

J is TRBJ2-2 and V is TRBV7-9; D gene uncertain. CDR1 and CDR2 (germline): SEHNR, FQNEAQ (reference sequence). V was cut by 5 bases and J by 4 bases, with 11 bases left in between. This CDR3 is built from 14 residues. CDR3 sequence (DNA): TGTGCCAGCAGCCTCGTGAAGACCACCGGGGAGCTGTTTTTT. Its translation is CASSLVKTTGELFF.

CDR3 sequence reads: CASSTGNEKLFF. CDR3 DNA sequence: TGTGCCAGCAGCACGGGGAATGAAAAACTGTTTTTT. This chain uses TRBV28 with TRBJ1-4; D is unresolved. CDR3 length equals 12 residues. Trimming shortened V by 6 bases and J by 5 bases, and 7 bases separated the two germline ends. Per germline, CDR1 MDHEN and CDR2 SYDVKM.

This clonotype was detected only a few times. The rearrangement links TRBV7-3 to TRBJ2-2; perhaps D is TRBD1 or TRBD2 (5 bases each). CDR1 SGHTA and CDR2 FQGTGA come from the germline V gene. The CDR3 has 14 amino acids. V was clipped by 4 bases and J by 4 bases, with 10 bases between them. The DNA of the CDR3 is TGTGCCAGCAGCTCGGGGCACTCCACCGGGGAGCTGTTTTTT. Its protein product is CASSSGHSTGELFF. The full variable domain, with the rest looked up from reference TRBV7-3 and TRBJ2-2, is GAGVSQTPSNKVTEKGKYVELRCDPISGHTALYWYRQSLGQGPEFLIYFQGTGAADDSGLPNDRFFAVRPEGSVSTLKIQRTERGDSAVYLCASSSGHSTGELFFGEGSRLTVL.

This clonotype has just a few counts. The chain carries TRBV7-2 and TRBJ2-3; the D is unclear. The length of the CDR3 is 15 residues. CDR1 and CDR2 (germline): SGHTA, FQGNSA. Trimming removed 1 base from V and 2 bases from J, with 10 bases in between. The CDR3 loop is CASSLGIRHTDTQYF. Written as DNA, the CDR3 is TGTGCCAGCAGCTTAGGAATTAGGCACACAGATACGCAGTATTTT. The full variable domain, in which reference TRBV7-2 and TRBJ2-3 provide the parts outside the CDR3, is GAGVSQSPSNKVTEKGKDVELRCDPISGHTALYWYRQSLGQGLEFLIYFQGNSAPDKSGLPSDRFSAERTGGSVSTLTIQRTQQEDSAVYLCASSLGIRHTDTQYFGPGTRLTVL.

CDR3 nucleotide sequence: TGTCTCGGGACAATGAACACCGGGGAGCTGTTTTTT. It is translated as CLGTMNTGELFF. The V and J genes are TRBV30 and TRBJ2-2; D may be TRBD1 (6 bases). Germline CDR1 is GTSNPN and CDR2 is SVGIG (reference sequence). The CDR3 length is 12 residues.

The rearrangement links TRBV6-6 to TRBJ2-2; D may be TRBD1 (5 bases). The CDR3 runs 14 residues. Trimming cost V 0 bases and J 8 bases, with 10 bases left between them. Germline assignment: CDR1 MNHNY and CDR2 SVGAGI (reference sequence). The CDR3 coding sequence is TGTGCCAGCAGTTACTCACGGGCAGGGGGGGAGCTGTTTTTT. The encoded protein is CASSYSRAGGELFF.

The genes are TRBV30 and TRBJ2-2; 10 bases agree with TRBD1. The CDR3 is made up of 15 amino acids. Germline assignment: CDR1 GTSNPN and CDR2 SVGIG (reference sequence). V gave up 5 bases and J gave up 8 bases; unmatched junction bases: 11. CDR3 nucleotide sequence: TGTGCCTGGGAGTTAGACAGGGGGCTTTTTGGGGAGCTGTTTTTT. This gives the protein CAWELDRGLFGELFF. Complete variable domain (other parts from reference TRBV30 and TRBJ2-2): SQTIHQWPATLVQPVGSPLSLECTVEGTSNPNLYWYRQAAGRGLQLLFYSVGIGQISSEVPQNLSASRPQDRQFILSSKKLLLSDSGFYLCAWELDRGLFGELFFGEGSRLTVL.

This clonotype was seen ten or more times. The genes are TRBV2 and TRBJ2-1; a possible D gene is TRBD2 (5 bases). CDR3 length: 15 amino acids. Germline values: CDR1 SNHLY, CDR2 FYNNEI. Trimming pared 6 bases from V and 4 bases from J, leaving 16 bases between. The CDR3 sequence: CASSGLGGRYNEQFF. The DNA for the CDR3 is TGTGCCAGCAGCGGATTGGGCGGGCGATACAATGAGCAGTTCTTC.

This clonotype was detected a few times. This sequence joins TRBV29-1 and TRBJ2-5; perhaps TRBD1 as D (6 bases). V was cut by 4 bases and J by 3 bases, with 9 bases left in between. The CDR3 has 12 amino acids. Germline values: CDR1 SQVTM, CDR2 ANQGSEA. CDR3 coding DNA: TGCAGCGTTGGGAACAGGGAAGAGACCCAGTACTTC. Amino acids: CSVGNREETQYF.

CDR3 region: CASSWKAGLADTQYF. CDR3 DNA sequence: TGTGCCAGCAGCTGGAAAGCGGGACTCGCAGATACGCAGTATTTT. V is TRBV6-5 and J is TRBJ2-3; 7 nucleotides align to TRBD2. Per germline, CDR1 MNHEY and CDR2 SVGAGI. The CDR3 length is 15 residues. V shed 6 bases, J shed 4 bases, and the junction held 10 bases outside the gene matches.

The rearrangement links TRBV24-1 to TRBJ2-3, with 9 positions matching TRBD1. The V gene's germline CDR1 is KGHDR and CDR2 SFDVKD. J gave up 4 bases and V 4 bases, and 8 bases lay outside the gene matches. This CDR3 has 16 amino acids. DNA of the CDR3: TGTGCCACCAGTGAGTCCGGACAGGGGAAATCAGATACGCAGTATTTT. This sequence encodes CATSESGQGKSDTQYF.